This TCR beta chain emerged from a study of spatial heterogeneity in lung cancer (dated by TCRdb to about 2019). Regarding the research as a whole: Beta-chain transcripts were consistently detected in greater numbers than alpha-chain transcripts, which likely reflects a higher abundance of beta-chain transcripts. In the raw uncorrected reads, each unique combination of TCR and UMI appeared on average more than ten times. The study quantitatively compared TCR alpha and beta repertoires across multiple tumor regions, matched nontumor lung and blood in non-small cell lung cancer. TCR repertoire features were related to nonsynonymous mutation counts determined by whole-exome sequencing of tumor tissue. Both alpha and beta chains were TCR-sequenced in 220 or so tumor regions, fewer than 80 matched nontumor lung samples and more than 50 PBMC samples obtained at surgery. Results the study describes overall, beyond this receptor: Additional single-cell paired TCR alpha and beta sequencing was considered necessary to confirm, at a functional level, the hypothesis that regional TCRs recognize regional mutations.

Explained via the paper, the time point label denotes: sample taken at primary tumor resection. Donors were 70 or so patients with early-stage, untreated non-small cell lung cancer from the lung TRACERx cohort. TCR sequencing used whole RNA extracted from tumor and nontumor lung tissue, or from cryopreserved PBMC samples, without cell sorting. Only patients for whom sufficient RNA was available from at least two tumor regions were selected for TCR sequencing. Tumor and adjacent nontumor lung specimens were reviewed by a lung pathologist before selection. The CDR3 starts with the cysteine, ends with the phenylalanine, and has 14 residues. Only the CDR3 region is kept as DNA, spanning 42 bases read in frame from base 1. The germline V gene sets CDR1 to MNHEY and CDR2 to SVGAGI. V lost 6 bases and J lost 3 bases; the stretch between them is 15 bases long. Remarks on this clonotype: No cognate antigen has been identified for it. Per-base quality was not reported, and no clone a single base away is much larger than it.

Library creation used 5' RACE. Sequenced on a NextSeq 500. To allow correction of PCR and sequencing errors, the TCR library protocol tagged every TCR cDNA molecule with a unique molecular identifier. The authors' analysis ran thus. TCR identification, UMI-based error correction and CDR3 extraction were performed with Decombinator tools. Expanded TCRs were defined as those above a frequency of 2 per 1,000, corresponding to the top 1% of the tumor frequency distribution. Each repertoire was subsampled 100 times to 5,000 TCRs, after which Renyi diversity was computed with the R vegan package. CDR3 similarity networks were built from amino acid triplet string-kernel similarity, with CDR3s being connected when pairwise similarity was above 0.82. The public reads were reanalyzed by TCRdb: fastp trimming at Q25, MiXCR alignment, in-frame beta chains only. Rows merge per CDR3 protein into single entries with the most common DNA and genes. TCRdb, not the authors, supplied the V and J calls. A total of over 5,000 distinct CDR3 sequences appear in this sample, around 2.7% of them only once. The top ten clones comprise roughly 25% of the sample.

The sequencing here drew on normal lung tissue next to the tumor, taken at surgery. The chain is made from TRBV6-5 and TRBJ2-7, with no confidently assigned D gene. This receptor was obtained from a male donor with early-stage non-small cell lung cancer. For the CDR3, the sequence is CASRYGSGLYEQYF. The nucleotide sequence reads TGTGCCAGCAGATACGGTTCCGGGCTCTACGAGCAGTACTTC.